The entry that follows covers one T cell receptor beta chain sequence. The target antigen is unknown. The CDR3 is 13 residues long. The germline CDR1 and CDR2 sequences are DFQATT and SNEGSKA (reference sequence). This entry comes from a study of monozygotic twins with inflammatory bowel disease. Overall study findings and caveats: Researchers report that IBD patients shared fewer clonotypes with others than healthy twins, especially amid disease activity. Evidence failed to back one strong IBD-linked signal or clonotype.

TCRdb reprocessed the 5' RACE reads; each CDR3 protein has one entry and no DNA is given. The sample table sets out 70,000 to 95,000 distinct CDR3 sequences. The chain recombines TRBV20-1 with TRBJ2-3; the TCRdb D gene call, TRBD1, has no DNA to confirm it. Specimen: blood. This TCR came from a human donor with ulcerative colitis or Crohn's disease, or a healthy co-twin of an affected twin (not recorded which). The chain's CDR3 is CSAKVGRADTQYF.